The 22 T cell receptor beta chains listed next were all sequenced from one sample in a study of CD8 T cells in Susac syndrome. Random hexamers were used to reverse transcribe an amount of about 0.5 to 1 ug RNA. TCRdb ran MiXCR on the immunoSEQ multiplex PCR reads and lists one entry per CDR3 protein. The table records 250,000 to 300,000 distinct CDR3 sequences, roughly 84% of them present only once. Material for sequencing was CD8+ T cells from PBMCs. Receptors originate from a human donor with multiple sclerosis.

V and J are TRBV5-1 and TRBJ2-2, with D possibly matching TRBD1 (5 bases). The CDR3 loop spans 15 amino acids. CDR1 is SGHRS and CDR2 is YFSETQ in the germline V gene. Between the trimmed V and J ends, which lost 0 bases and 4 bases, there was a span of 10 bases. This CDR3 is CASSLARQFTGELFF. The CDR3 DNA is TGCGCCAGCAGCTTGGCTCGACAGTTCACCGGGGAGCTGTTTTTT.

This chain connects TRBV6-2 or TRBV6-3 to TRBJ2-1, with 10 bases identical to TRBD2. V lost 7 bases and J lost 8; bases outside the gene matches: 8. Germline V gene lookup returns CDR1 MNHEY and CDR2 SVGEGT. This CDR3 contains 14 residues. CDR3 amino acids: CASNVAGGRHEQFF. The CDR3 region has the DNA TGTGCCAGCAACGTAGCGGGAGGTCGTCATGAGCAGTTCTTC.

This chain uses TRBV27 with TRBJ1-2; 9 bases map to TRBD1. V gave up 5 bases and J gave up 8 bases; unmatched junction bases: 12. Germline CDR1 MNHEY, CDR2 SMNVEV (reference sequence). This CDR3 has 15 amino acids. CDR3 nucleotides: TGTGCCAGCAGTATTAACCCCGGGACAGGGCTCGGCTACACCTTC. It codes for CASSINPGTGLGYTF.

The chain uses TRBV15 and TRBJ1-3; no definite D call. Trimming cost V 1 base and J 1 base, with 8 bases left between them. The CDR3 has 15 amino acids. Germline CDR1 LNHNV, CDR2 YYDKDF (reference sequence). The CDR3 DNA follows: TGTGCCACCAGCAGAGCTATGAGGTCTGGAAACACCATATATTTT. Amino acids: CATSRAMRSGNTIYF. The complete variable domain, with remaining parts taken from reference TRBV15 and TRBJ1-3, reads DAMVIQNPRYQVTQFGKPVTLSCSQTLNHNVMYWYQQKSSQAPKLLFHYYDKDFNNEADTPDNFQSRRPNTSFCFLDIRSPGLGDTAMYLCATSRAMRSGNTIYFGEGSWLTVV.

The chain joins TRBV9 to TRBJ2-7; TRBD1 matches at 8 bases. The CDR3 runs 15 residues. V was pared by 6 bases and J by 5 bases, with 13 bases of the junction left unmatched. Germline loops: CDR1 SGDLS, CDR2 YYNGEE. The CDR3: CASTRQGRNSDEQYF. The DNA for the CDR3 is TGTGCCAGCACCCGACAGGGGCGAAATAGCGACGAGCAGTACTTC.

This clonotype is a singleton in its sample. CDR3 residues: CASSLGGMPLAEAFF. The CDR3 region has the DNA TGTGCCAGCAGCTTAGGCGGCATGCCTCTTGCTGAAGCTTTCTTT. The genes are TRBV7-9 and TRBJ1-1; D unclear. CDR1 is SEHNR and CDR2 is FQNEAQ in the germline V gene (reference sequence). The CDR3 runs 15 residues. The V end was cut by 1 base, the J end by 6 bases, with 15 bases between.

This chain links TRBV5-4 with TRBJ2-1; 12 bases line up with TRBD2. The CDR3 contains 16 residues. Germline CDR1 is SGHNT and CDR2 is YYREEE (reference sequence). The V gene end was trimmed by 1 base and the J gene end by 8 bases; junction bases not matched to a gene: 7. DNA of the CDR3: TGTGCCAGCAGCTTGTATCTAGCGGGAGGGTTCGATGAGCAGTTCTTC. Translation: CASSLYLAGGFDEQFF.

This clonotype was picked up a small number of times. The V call is TRBV6-5, the J call TRBJ1-1, with TRBD1 as a possible D gene (6 bases). Germline loops: CDR1 MNHEY, CDR2 SVGAGI. Trimming removed 8 bases from V and 0 bases from J, with 10 bases in between. CDR3 length: 13 amino acids. CDR3 in DNA: TGTGCCAGCCGTGGACAGCTGAACACTGAAGCTTTCTTT. Its translation is CASRGQLNTEAFF.

The chain combines TRBV27 with TRBJ2-1; maybe TRBD2 (6 bases). CDR1 and CDR2 from the germline V gene are MNHEY and SMNVEV (reference sequence). The CDR3 has 15 residues. Trimming pared 9 bases from V and 4 bases from J, leaving 19 bases between. CDR3 coding DNA: TGTGCCAGTTCCCGCGGGAACCCAAGATACAATGAGCAGTTCTTC. This translates into CASSRGNPRYNEQFF.

The chain combines TRBV6-5 with TRBJ1-6; 8 bases are a match to TRBD1. The germline gives CDR1 MNHEY, CDR2 SVGAGI. This CDR3 has 14 amino acids. Unmatched junction bases numbered 4, after V lost 2 bases and J lost 10 bases. CDR3 DNA: TGTGCCAGCAGTTACGGACAGGGTAACTCACCCCTCCACTTT. Amino acid sequence: CASSYGQGNSPLHF.

The V and J genes are TRBV28 and TRBJ2-3; D is ambiguous. The germline CDR1 and CDR2 sequences are MDHEN and SYDVKM. This CDR3 contains 14 residues. Trimming cost V 5 bases and J 2 bases, with 11 bases left between them. CDR3 nucleotide sequence: TGTGCCAGCAGTACGGTCTCCCACACAGATACGCAGTATTTT. Amino acids: CASSTVSHTDTQYF.

This clonotype was observed a few times. The V call is TRBV29-1, the J call TRBJ1-1; a weak D match, TRBD1 (5 bases). The CDR3 length is 12 residues. Germline lookup yields CDR1 SQVTM and CDR2 ANQGSEA. V gave up 7 bases and J gave up 0 bases, with 9 bases separating them. The CDR3 region has the DNA TGCAGCGGGGGACGGTTGAACACTGAAGCTTTCTTT. The encoded protein is CSGGRLNTEAFF.

The chain links TRBV5-1 to TRBJ1-5; D gene uncertain. The CDR3 consists of 16 residues. V was shortened by 0 bases and J by 0 bases, with 10 bases between the two germline ends. Looked up from germline, CDR1 is SGHRS and CDR2 is YFSETQ. CDR3 loop: CASSLDGIYSNQPQHF. Written as DNA, the CDR3 is TGCGCCAGCAGCTTGGATGGCATTTATAGCAATCAGCCCCAGCATTTT. Supplemented by reference TRBV5-1 and TRBJ1-5, the full variable domain reads KAGVTQTPRYLIKTRGQQVTLSCSPISGHRSVSWYQQTPGQGLQFLFEYFSETQRNKGNFPGRFSGRQFSNSRSEMNVSTLELGDSALYLCASSLDGIYSNQPQHFGDGTRLSIL.

This chain joins TRBV11-2 and TRBJ2-1; 7 nucleotides match TRBD1. The CDR3 is 13 residues long. The V gene end was trimmed by 4 bases and the J gene end by 8 bases; junction bases not matched to a gene: 5. In germline, CDR1 is SGHAT, CDR2 FQNNGV. The CDR3 nucleotides read TGTGCCAGCAGCTGGGGACAGCGCGATGAGCAGTTCTTC. Translating gives CASSWGQRDEQFF.

CDR3 loop: CASSFDYNEQFF. CDR3 coding DNA: TGTGCCAGCAGTTTCGATTACAATGAGCAGTTCTTC. The gene calls are TRBV27 and TRBJ2-1, with D unresolved. With 3 bases removed from V and 4 bases from J, the gap between germline ends came to 4 bases. Per the germline V gene, CDR1 is MNHEY and CDR2 is SMNVEV (reference sequence). The CDR3 spans 12 residues.

J is TRBJ2-6 and V is TRBV9; unclear D gene. The germline CDR1 and CDR2 sequences are SGDLS and YYNGEE. Trimming took off 0 bases at V and 0 bases at J, with 7 bases between the two ends. The CDR3 is 16 amino acids. CDR3 amino acids: CASSVEVSSGANVLTF. As DNA, the CDR3 is TGTGCCAGCAGCGTAGAAGTATCCTCTGGGGCCAACGTCCTGACTTTC.

The chain recombines TRBV27 with TRBJ1-5, with TRBD1 as a possible D gene (6 bases). The CDR3 is 14 residues long. The V gene's germline CDR1 is MNHEY and CDR2 SMNVEV (reference sequence). Trimming removed 8 bases from V and 3 bases from J, with 14 bases in between. In DNA form, the CDR3 reads TGTGCCAGCGCCGAAGGACAGTCCAATCAGCCCCAGCATTTT. Its translation: CASAEGQSNQPQHF.

J is TRBJ2-1 and V is TRBV29-1; tentatively, D is TRBD2 (6 bases). Trimming left V 7 bases short and J 2 bases short, with 15 bases between. Germline lookup yields CDR1 SQVTM and CDR2 ANQGSEA. CDR3 length: 14 residues. CDR3 bases: TGCAGCGGAACCGGGACTCCGACCTACAATGAGCAGTTCTTC. Protein sequence: CSGTGTPTYNEQFF.

This chain connects TRBV28 to TRBJ2-1; D might be TRBD2 (7 bases). The CDR3 totals 12 residues. V lost 3 bases to trimming and J lost 15 bases, with 15 bases between them. Per the germline V gene, CDR1 is MDHEN and CDR2 is SYDVKM. In DNA, the CDR3 is TGTGCCAGCAGTTTTGGAGGGGGAGGGGGGTTCTTC. Encoded protein: CASSFGGGGGFF.

This chain uses TRBV28 with TRBJ2-1; 9 bases fit TRBD2. V lost 7 bases and J lost 8; bases outside the gene matches: 18. CDR1 MDHEN and CDR2 SYDVKM come from the germline V gene. This CDR3 has 17 residues. In nucleotides, the CDR3 is TGTGCCAGCACCGGGATGCGACTAGCGGTTTTCCAGGATGAGCAGTTCTTC. It codes for CASTGMRLAVFQDEQFF.

The chain has TRBV5-5 and TRBJ1-1, with D unclear. Between the trimmed V and J ends, which lost 2 bases and 3 bases, there was a span of 5 bases. CDR1 and CDR2 (germline): SGHKS, YYEKEE (reference sequence). The CDR3 has 12 amino acids. The CDR3 DNA is TGTGCCAGCAGCTTAGCTTACACTGAAGCTTTCTTT. This codes for CASSLAYTEAFF.

This clonotype was counted a few times. The chain couples TRBV6-1 to TRBJ1-5; TRBD1 might be the D (6 bases). CDR1 and CDR2 (germline): MNHNS, SASEGT. The CDR3 is 16 amino acids. V lost 3 bases and J lost 5, with 17 bases in between. The chain's CDR3 is CASSEGPGASHQPQHF. The CDR3, as DNA: TGTGCCAGCAGTGAGGGGCCAGGGGCGTCACATCAGCCCCAGCATTTT.